These 21 T cell receptor beta chains were sequenced from one sample in a study of blood T cell repertoires in COVID-19. The method was immunoSEQ multiplex PCR; TCRdb's version includes in-frame clones alone and lacks a portion of them. The table has 100,000 or so clones, 80% to 95% seen once; the top ten hold approximately 2%. The sequenced material came from peripheral blood. The receptor set was obtained from a woman aged 50 to 60 with COVID-19, enrolled during active disease.

The chain links TRBV27 to TRBJ1-2, with a weak D call TRBD1 (5 bases). The CDR3 is 12 amino acids. V lost 2 bases and J lost 9, with 10 bases in between. Germline values: CDR1 MNHEY, CDR2 SMNVEV (reference sequence). The CDR3 region has the DNA TGTGCCAGCAGTTTACAGGGTGTGAGCTACACCTTC. It yields the protein CASSLQGVSYTF.

The chain recombines TRBV6-5 with TRBJ2-2; D not certain. In germline, CDR1 is MNHEY, CDR2 SVGAGI. The CDR3 has 13 amino acids. Trimming pared 4 bases from V and 1 base from J, leaving 4 bases between. CDR3 in amino acids: CASSFQNTGELFF. In nucleotides, the CDR3 is TGTGCCAGCAGTTTCCAGAACACCGGGGAGCTGTTTTTT.

The V gene is TRBV30, the J gene TRBJ1-1; D is ambiguous. The germline V gene encodes CDR1 GTSNPN and CDR2 SVGIG (reference sequence). The V end was cut by 5 bases, the J end by 0 bases, with 16 bases between. The CDR3 covers 15 residues. The CDR3 DNA is TGTGCCTGGGCCGGGGTTGAGATTATGAACACTGAAGCTTTCTTT. Protein: CAWAGVEIMNTEAFF.

As for this clone: The same CDR3 arises from other DNA sequences in this sample as well. This chain joins TRBV7-2 and TRBJ1-4; D remains unclear. The CDR3 is made up of 15 amino acids. The germline V and J ends were trimmed by 1 base and 0 bases, with 6 bases remaining between them. The germline CDR1 and CDR2 sequences are SGHTA and FQGNSA. The CDR3 DNA sequence: TGTGCCAGCAGCTTAGTCCCGGCAACTAATGAAAAACTGTTTTTT. Protein product: CASSLVPATNEKLFF.

This sequence joins TRBV2 and TRBJ1-1; tentative D call: TRBD1 (6 bases). In germline, CDR1 is SNHLY, CDR2 FYNNEI. This CDR3 contains 14 residues. Trimming took off 6 bases at V and 1 base at J, with 12 bases between the two ends. The CDR3 nucleotides are TGTGCCAGCAGACCGGGACACGGGAACACTGAAGCTTTCTTT. It encodes CASRPGHGNTEAFF. Drawing the rest from reference TRBV2 and TRBJ1-1, the complete variable domain is EPEVTQTPSHQVTQMGQEVILRCVPISNHLYFYWYRQILGQKVEFLVSFYNNEISEKSEIFDDQFSVERPDGSNFTLKIRSTKLEDSAMYFCASRPGHGNTEAFFGQGTRLTVV.

The CDR3 DNA is TGTGCCAGCAGTGAAGTTGGGCCAGGCCCCTACAATGAGCAGTTCTTC. Amino acid sequence: CASSEVGPGPYNEQFF. The chain combines TRBV6-1 with TRBJ2-1; D is unresolved. V lost 1 base and J lost 2, with 12 bases in between. Germline V CDR1 and CDR2: MNHNS, SASEGT. The CDR3 loop spans 16 amino acids.

The chain is built from TRBV5-1 and TRBJ1-4; 7 nucleotides agree with TRBD1. Germline assignment: CDR1 SGHRS and CDR2 YFSETQ. This CDR3 is 14 amino acids long. V was clipped by 0 bases and J by 8 bases; unmatched bases: 4. CDR3 DNA sequence: TGCGCCAGCAGCTTGGGACAGGGTATGGAAAAACTGTTTTTT. Translation: CASSLGQGMEKLFF.

This clone was seen only once. The rearrangement joins TRBV24-1 to TRBJ1-1; possible D gene TRBD1, 6 bases. V was shortened by 12 bases and J by 4 bases, with 17 bases between the two germline ends. Germline values: CDR1 KGHDR, CDR2 SFDVKD. This CDR3 has 13 amino acids. CDR3 loop: CAGSGGGGTEAFF. CDR3 coding DNA: TGTGCCGGATCGGGAGGGGGTGGCACTGAAGCTTTCTTT.

The rearrangement links TRBV19 to TRBJ1-6; D uncertain. Germline V gives CDR1 LNHDA, CDR2 SQIVND (reference sequence). Trimming left V 2 bases short and J 9 bases short, with 20 bases between. The CDR3 covers 17 residues. The CDR3 coding sequence is TGTGCCAGTAGTATATCGAAAGGGTCCCTCCGGGGTTCACCCCTCCACTTT. It translates to CASSISKGSLRGSPLHF.

The CDR3 spells CASSVGATAGNTIYF. In DNA form, the CDR3 reads TGTGCCAGCAGCGTAGGAGCCACCGCTGGAAACACCATATATTTT. The chain uses TRBV9 and TRBJ1-3; D unclear. This CDR3 spans 15 amino acids. Trimming shortened V by 0 bases and J by 2 bases, and 9 bases separated the two germline ends. The germline V gene has CDR1 SGDLS and CDR2 YYNGEE. The full variable domain, completed using reference TRBV9 and TRBJ1-3, is DSGVTQTPKHLITATGQRVTLRCSPRSGDLSVYWYQQSLDQGLQFLIQYYNGEERAKGNILERFSAQQFPDLHSELNLSSLELGDSALYFCASSVGATAGNTIYFGEGSWLTVV.

This sequence joins TRBV11-2 and TRBJ2-3; possible D gene TRBD1, 6 bases. Germline V gene sequence: CDR1 SGHAT, CDR2 FQNNGV. Trimming took off 0 bases at V and 0 bases at J, with 7 bases between the two ends. The CDR3 is 15 amino acids. CDR3 nucleotide sequence: TGTGCCAGCAGCTTAGAAGGGGGAAGCACAGATACGCAGTATTTT. This gives the protein CASSLEGGSTDTQYF.

For the CDR3, the DNA is TGTGCCAGCAGCTTGTCTCTACTCGCAGACACCTACGAGCAGTACGTC. This gives the protein CASSLSLLADTYEQYV. The rearrangement joins TRBV11-1 to TRBJ2-7; no definite D call. With 3 bases removed from V and 2 bases from J, the gap between germline ends came to 17 bases. The CDR3 totals 16 residues. The germline gives CDR1 SGHAT, CDR2 FQDESV (reference sequence).

In this sample, this clone turned up a few times. This chain links TRBV25-1 with TRBJ2-5; D not resolved. Germline-derived CDR1 and CDR2 are MGHDK and SYGVNS. CDR3 length: 13 amino acids. Trimming removed 4 bases at V and 2 bases at J, with 8 bases between. The CDR3: CASSAFLQETQYF. The CDR3 nucleotides read TGTGCCAGCAGTGCCTTTCTTCAAGAGACCCAGTACTTC.

With respect to this clone: Different DNA sequences within this sample yield the same CDR3. The J gene is TRBJ1-1, the V gene TRBV18; D remains unclear. V lost 3 bases to trimming and J lost 1 base, with 9 bases between them. Germline values: CDR1 KGHSH, CDR2 LQKENI. The CDR3 totals 14 residues. The CDR3 region is CASSPGRGNTEAFF. The DNA of the CDR3 is TGTGCCAGCTCACCCGGGCGGGGGAACACTGAAGCTTTCTTT.

The chain links TRBV5-6 to TRBJ1-5; D might be TRBD1 (5 bases). Trimming left V 3 bases short and J 6 bases short, with 13 bases between. The CDR3 has 14 residues. CDR1 is SGHDT, CDR2 YYEEEE, per germline. The CDR3 DNA follows: TGTGCCAGCAGCTCGCTGTTAGGGGTTCAGCCCCAGCATTTT. Its protein is CASSSLLGVQPQHF.

This clone was observed once. The chain carries TRBV5-4 and TRBJ2-3, with TRBD1 identical over 12 bases. V dropped 4 bases and J dropped 4; count of bases not matched to a gene: 7. This CDR3 has 16 residues. In germline, CDR1 is SGHNT, CDR2 YYREEE (reference sequence). CDR3 region: CASSHARDRGPDTQYF. As DNA, the CDR3 is TGTGCCAGCAGCCACGCACGGGACAGGGGGCCAGATACGCAGTATTTT.

V is TRBV15 and J is TRBJ2-3; maybe TRBD1 (7 bases). Trimming took off 0 bases at V and 2 bases at J, with 18 bases between the two ends. The CDR3 has 18 amino acids. CDR1 is LNHNV and CDR2 is YYDKDF in the germline V gene (reference sequence). CDR3 in DNA: TGTGCCACCAGCAGAGATCTGGGGGGACAGAGGCCCACAGATACGCAGTATTTT. Encoded protein: CATSRDLGGQRPTDTQYF.

The sample holds a few counts of this clone. The chain is built from TRBV6-2 or TRBV6-3 and TRBJ1-5; D is ambiguous. The CDR3 loop spans 12 amino acids. Trimming stripped 2 bases from V and 5 bases from J, with 4 bases between. Germline CDR1 and CDR2: MNHEY and SVGEGT. The CDR3 loop reads CASSYGDQPQHF. As DNA, the CDR3 is TGTGCCAGCAGTTACGGAGATCAGCCCCAGCATTTT.

The chain uses TRBV7-6 and TRBJ1-3; D is uncertain. Per germline, CDR1 SGHVS and CDR2 FNYEAQ. The CDR3 has 16 residues. Trimming removed 5 bases from V and 0 bases from J, with 14 bases in between. CDR3 region: CASSLFIPSSGNTIYF. The CDR3 nucleotides read TGTGCCAGCAGCCTATTTATTCCGAGCTCTGGAAACACCATATATTTT.

This clone was detected once. The chain has TRBV18 and TRBJ1-2; D is unresolved. CDR3 length: 14 residues. Trimming removed 2 bases from V and 0 bases from J, with 7 bases in between. Germline lookup yields CDR1 KGHSH and CDR2 LQKENI. The CDR3 nucleotides read TGTGCCAGCTCACCAGGAGAGTCTAACTATGGCTACACCTTC. Amino acids: CASSPGESNYGYTF.

This chain joins TRBV6-6 and TRBJ1-5; 9 positions agree with TRBD1. J lost 5 bases, V lost 6 bases, and 11 bases had no gene match. The CDR3 length is 16 residues. Germline V gives CDR1 MNHNY, CDR2 SVGAGI (reference sequence). The CDR3 region is CASSPSSDRGDQPQHF. The CDR3 nucleotides are TGTGCCAGCAGCCCCTCCTCGGACAGGGGCGATCAGCCCCAGCATTTT.